The source of this T cell receptor (beta chain) is a study of blood T cell repertoires in COVID-19. Sequencing used immunoSEQ multiplex PCR; TCRdb keeps in-frame clones, though not all of them. This table holds 430,000 or so clones, 70% to 90% found once. The CDR3 consists of 12 residues. In germline, CDR1 is SNHLY, CDR2 FYNNEI. Trimming left V 6 bases short and J 5 bases short, with 11 bases between. This clone was found a few times. Participant ages covered about 18 to 89 years across 25 or so US areas. The source is a young woman who had been exposed to COVID-19. The chain joins TRBV2 to TRBJ2-7; D perhaps matches TRBD1 (5 bases). The sequencing sample was made of PBMCs or T cells enriched from blood (not recorded which). This CDR3 reads CASSTDSHEQYF. The CDR3, as DNA: TGTGCCAGCAGCACCGACAGCCACGAGCAGTACTTC.